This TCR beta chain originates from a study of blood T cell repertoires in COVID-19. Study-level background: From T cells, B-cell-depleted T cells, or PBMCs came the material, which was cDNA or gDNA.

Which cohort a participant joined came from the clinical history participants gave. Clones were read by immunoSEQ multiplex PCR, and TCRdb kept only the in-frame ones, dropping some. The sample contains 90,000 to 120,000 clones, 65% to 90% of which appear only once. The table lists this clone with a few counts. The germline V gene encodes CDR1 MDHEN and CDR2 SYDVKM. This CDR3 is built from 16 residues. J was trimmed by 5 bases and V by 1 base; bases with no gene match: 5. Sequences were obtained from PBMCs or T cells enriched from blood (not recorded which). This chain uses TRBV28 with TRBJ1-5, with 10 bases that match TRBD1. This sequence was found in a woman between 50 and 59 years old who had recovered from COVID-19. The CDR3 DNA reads TGTGCCAGCAGTTTATACGACAGGGGGCTTGATCAGCCCCAGCATTTT. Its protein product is CASSLYDRGLDQPQHF.